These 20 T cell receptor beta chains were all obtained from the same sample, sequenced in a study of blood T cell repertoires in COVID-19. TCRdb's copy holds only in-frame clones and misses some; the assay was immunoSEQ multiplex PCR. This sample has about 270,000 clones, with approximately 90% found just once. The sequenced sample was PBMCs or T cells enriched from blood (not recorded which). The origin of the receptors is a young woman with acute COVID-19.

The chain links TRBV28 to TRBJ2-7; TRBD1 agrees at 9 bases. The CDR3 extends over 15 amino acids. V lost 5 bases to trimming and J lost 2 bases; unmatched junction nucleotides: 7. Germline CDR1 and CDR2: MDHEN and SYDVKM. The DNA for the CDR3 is TGTGCCAGCAGTCAGAGACAGGGGGGACCCTACGAGCAGTACTTC. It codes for CASSQRQGGPYEQYF.

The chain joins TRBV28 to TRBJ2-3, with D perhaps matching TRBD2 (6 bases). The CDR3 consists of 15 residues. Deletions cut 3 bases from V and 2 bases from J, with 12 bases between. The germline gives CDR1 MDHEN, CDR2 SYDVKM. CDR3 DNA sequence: TGTGCCAGCAGTTTGTTGGCTAGCGACACAGATACGCAGTATTTT. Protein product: CASSLLASDTDTQYF.

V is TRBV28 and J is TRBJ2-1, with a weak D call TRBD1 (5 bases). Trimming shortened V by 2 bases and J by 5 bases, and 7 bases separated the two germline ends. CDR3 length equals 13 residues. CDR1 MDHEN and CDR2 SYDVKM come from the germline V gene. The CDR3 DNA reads TGTGCCAGCAGTTTAGACAGCCACAATGAGCAGTTCTTC. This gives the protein CASSLDSHNEQFF.

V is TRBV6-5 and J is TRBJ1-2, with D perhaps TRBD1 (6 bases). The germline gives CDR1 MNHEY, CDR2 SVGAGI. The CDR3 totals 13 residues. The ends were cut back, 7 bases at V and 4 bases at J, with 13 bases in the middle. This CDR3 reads CASTTGGAYGYTF. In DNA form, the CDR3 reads TGTGCCAGCACCACGGGGGGCGCCTATGGCTACACCTTC.

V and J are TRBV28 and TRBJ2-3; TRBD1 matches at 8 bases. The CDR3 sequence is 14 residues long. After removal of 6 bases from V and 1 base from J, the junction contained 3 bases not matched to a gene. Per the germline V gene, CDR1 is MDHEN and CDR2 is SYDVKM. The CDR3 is CASSGTGGTDTQYF. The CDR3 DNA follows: TGTGCCAGCAGCGGGACAGGAGGCACAGATACGCAGTATTTT.

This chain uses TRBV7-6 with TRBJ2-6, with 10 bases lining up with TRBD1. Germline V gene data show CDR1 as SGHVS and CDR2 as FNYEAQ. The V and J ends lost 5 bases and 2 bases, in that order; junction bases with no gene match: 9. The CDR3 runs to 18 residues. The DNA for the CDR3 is TGTGCCAGCAGCCAAGGACCCGGGACAGGGGCTGGGGCCAACGTCCTGACTTTC. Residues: CASSQGPGTGAGANVLTF.

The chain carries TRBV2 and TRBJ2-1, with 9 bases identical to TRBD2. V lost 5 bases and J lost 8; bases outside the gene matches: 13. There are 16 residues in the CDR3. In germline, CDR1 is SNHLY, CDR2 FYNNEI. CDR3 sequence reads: CASSTEVAGELDEQFF. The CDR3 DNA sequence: TGTGCCAGCAGTACAGAGGTAGCGGGAGAGTTGGATGAGCAGTTCTTC.

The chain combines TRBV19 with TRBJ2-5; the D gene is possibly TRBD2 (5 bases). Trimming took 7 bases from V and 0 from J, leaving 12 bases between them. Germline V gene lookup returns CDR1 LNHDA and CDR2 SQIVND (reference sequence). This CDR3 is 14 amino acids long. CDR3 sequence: CASTNGADQETQYF. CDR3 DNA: TGTGCCAGTACCAATGGAGCGGACCAAGAGACCCAGTACTTC.

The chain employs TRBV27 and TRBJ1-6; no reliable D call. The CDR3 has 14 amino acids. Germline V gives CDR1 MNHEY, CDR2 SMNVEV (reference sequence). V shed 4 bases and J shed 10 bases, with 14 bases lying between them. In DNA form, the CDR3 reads TGTGCCAGCAGTTCCGGGGTGGAAGGGTCACCCCTCCACTTT. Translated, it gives CASSSGVEGSPLHF.

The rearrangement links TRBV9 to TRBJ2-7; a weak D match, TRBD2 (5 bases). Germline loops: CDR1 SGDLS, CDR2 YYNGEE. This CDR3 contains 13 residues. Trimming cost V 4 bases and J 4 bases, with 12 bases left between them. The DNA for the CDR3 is TGTGCCAGCAGCTCCGGGAACGAATACGAGCAGTACTTC. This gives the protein CASSSGNEYEQYF.

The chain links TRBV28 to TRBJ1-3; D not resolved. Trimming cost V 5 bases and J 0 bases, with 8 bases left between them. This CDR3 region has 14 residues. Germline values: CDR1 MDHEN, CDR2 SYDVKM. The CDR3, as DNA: TGTGCCAGCAGTACCGACATCTCTGGAAACACCATATATTTT. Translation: CASSTDISGNTIYF.

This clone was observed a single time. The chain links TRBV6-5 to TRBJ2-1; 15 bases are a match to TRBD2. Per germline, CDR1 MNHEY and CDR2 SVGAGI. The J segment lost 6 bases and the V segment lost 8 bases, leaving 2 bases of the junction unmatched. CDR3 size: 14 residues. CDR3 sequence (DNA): TGTGCCAGCCGGGGACTAGCGGGAGGCAATGAGCAGTTCTTC. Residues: CASRGLAGGNEQFF.

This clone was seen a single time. The CDR3 coding sequence is TGTGCCAGCAGTTTGCAGGGGCTTGGCTACACCTTC. Its translation: CASSLQGLGYTF. The chain joins TRBV28 to TRBJ1-2; D is perhaps TRBD1 (6 bases). This CDR3 contains 12 residues. V was pared by 3 bases and J by 7 bases, with 9 bases between. In germline, CDR1 is MDHEN, CDR2 SYDVKM.

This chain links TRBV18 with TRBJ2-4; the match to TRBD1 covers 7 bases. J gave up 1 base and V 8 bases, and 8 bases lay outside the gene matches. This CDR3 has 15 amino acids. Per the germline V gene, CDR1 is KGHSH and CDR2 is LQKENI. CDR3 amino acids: CASVRTQGAKNIQYF. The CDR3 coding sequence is TGTGCCAGCGTACGGACACAGGGGGCCAAAAACATTCAGTACTTC.

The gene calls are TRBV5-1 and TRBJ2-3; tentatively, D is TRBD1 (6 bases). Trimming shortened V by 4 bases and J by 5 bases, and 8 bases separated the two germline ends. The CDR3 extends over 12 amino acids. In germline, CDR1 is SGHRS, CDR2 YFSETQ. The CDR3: CASSLGGDTQYF. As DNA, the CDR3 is TGCGCCAGCAGCCTAGGGGGAGATACGCAGTATTTT.

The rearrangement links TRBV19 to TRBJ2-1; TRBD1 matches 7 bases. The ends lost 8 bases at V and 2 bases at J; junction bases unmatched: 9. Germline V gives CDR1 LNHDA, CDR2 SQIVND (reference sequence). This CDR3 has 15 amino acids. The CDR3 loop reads CASRAGGQAYNEQFF. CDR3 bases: TGTGCCAGTCGGGCAGGAGGACAGGCCTACAATGAGCAGTTCTTC.

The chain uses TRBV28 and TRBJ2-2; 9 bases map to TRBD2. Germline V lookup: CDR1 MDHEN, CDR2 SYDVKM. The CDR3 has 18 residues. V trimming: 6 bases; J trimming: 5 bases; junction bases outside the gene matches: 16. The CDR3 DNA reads TGTGCCAGCAGATCCCTGACTAGCGGCGAGTCGAGTACCGGGGAGCTGTTTTTT. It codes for CASRSLTSGESSTGELFF.

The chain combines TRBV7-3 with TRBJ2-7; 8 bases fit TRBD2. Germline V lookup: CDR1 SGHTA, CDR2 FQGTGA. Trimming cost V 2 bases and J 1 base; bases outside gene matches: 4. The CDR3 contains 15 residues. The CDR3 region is CASSLGASGSYEQYF. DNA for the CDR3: TGTGCCAGCAGCTTAGGGGCTAGCGGGTCCTACGAGCAGTACTTC.

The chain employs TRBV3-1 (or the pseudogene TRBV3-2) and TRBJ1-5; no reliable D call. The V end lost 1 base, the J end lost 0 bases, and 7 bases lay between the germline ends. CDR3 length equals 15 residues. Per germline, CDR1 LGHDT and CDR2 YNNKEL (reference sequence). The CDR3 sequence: CASSQGAGSNQPQHF. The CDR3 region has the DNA TGTGCCAGCAGCCAAGGGGCGGGTAGCAATCAGCCCCAGCATTTT.

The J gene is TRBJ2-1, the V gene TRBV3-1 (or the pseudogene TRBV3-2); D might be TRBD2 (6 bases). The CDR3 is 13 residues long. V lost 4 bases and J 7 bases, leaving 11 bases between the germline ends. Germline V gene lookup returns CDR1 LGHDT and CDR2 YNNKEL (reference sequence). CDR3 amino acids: CASSRTSWNEQFF. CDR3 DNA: TGTGCCAGCAGCCGAACTAGCTGGAATGAGCAGTTCTTC.